This T cell receptor (beta chain) was obtained from a study of OX40 agonist ivuxolimab in advanced cancers. Repertoires were generated with immunoSEQ multiplex PCR, while TCRdb's copy carries only in-frame clones and drops some. The profile shows about 38,000 clones, around four fifths of them singletons. The CDR3 runs to 16 residues. The germline CDR1 and CDR2 sequences are MNHEY and SMNVEV (reference sequence). Trimming removed 5 bases from V and 1 base from J; junction bases left unmatched: 7. This sequence joins TRBV27 and TRBJ2-5, with TRBD1 identical over 10 bases. This receptor was identified in an adult with an advanced solid tumor such as melanoma, head and neck, liver or kidney cancer. The source was CD4+ or CD8+ T cells sorted from blood, collected in a trial of the OX40 agonist ivuxolimab. The CDR3 loop reads CASSLRTGGTQETQYF. CDR3 bases: TGTGCCAGCAGTCTAAGGACAGGGGGGACCCAAGAGACCCAGTACTTC.